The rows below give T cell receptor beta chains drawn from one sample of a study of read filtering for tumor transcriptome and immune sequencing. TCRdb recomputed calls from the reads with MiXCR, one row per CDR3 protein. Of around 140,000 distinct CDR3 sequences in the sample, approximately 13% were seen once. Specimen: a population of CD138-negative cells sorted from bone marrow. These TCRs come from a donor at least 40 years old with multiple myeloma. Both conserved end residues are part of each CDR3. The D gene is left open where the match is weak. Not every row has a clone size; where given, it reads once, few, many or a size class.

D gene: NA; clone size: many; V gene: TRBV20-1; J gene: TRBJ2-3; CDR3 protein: CSARYWADTQYF; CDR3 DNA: TGCAGTGCTAGATATTGGGCAGATACGCAGTATTTT
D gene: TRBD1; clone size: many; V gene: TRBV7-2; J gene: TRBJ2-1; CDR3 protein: CASSLVGQIYNEQFF; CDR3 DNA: TGTGCCAGCAGCTTAGTGGGACAGATATACAATGAGCAGTTCTTC
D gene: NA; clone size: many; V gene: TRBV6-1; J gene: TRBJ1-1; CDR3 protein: CASRPAFGTEAFF; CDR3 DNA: TGTGCCAGCAGGCCGGCTTTCGGCACTGAAGCTTTCTTT
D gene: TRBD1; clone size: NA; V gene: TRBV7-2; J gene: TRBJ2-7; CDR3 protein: CASRDRGGEQCF; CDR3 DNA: TGTGCCAGCCGGGACAGGGGGGGGGAGCAGTGCTTC
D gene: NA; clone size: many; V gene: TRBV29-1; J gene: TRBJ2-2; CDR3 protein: CSGSYSRGGELFF; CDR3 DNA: TGCAGCGGGAGCTACAGCAGGGGCGGGGAGCTGTTTTTT
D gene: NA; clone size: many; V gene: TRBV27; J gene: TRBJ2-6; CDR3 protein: CARRGRAGSGANVLTF; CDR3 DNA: TGTGCCAGAAGGGGCAGGGCAGGCTCTGGGGCCAACGTCCTGACTTTC
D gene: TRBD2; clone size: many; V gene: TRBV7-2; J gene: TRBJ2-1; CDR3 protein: CASSSGGALKNEQFF; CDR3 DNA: TGTGCCAGCAGCTCGGGAGGGGCGCTGAAGAATGAGCAGTTCTTC
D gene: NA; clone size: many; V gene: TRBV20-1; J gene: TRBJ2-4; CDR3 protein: CSAVRQSAKNIQYF; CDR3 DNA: TGCAGTGCGGTCAGGCAGTCAGCCAAAAACATTCAGTACTTC
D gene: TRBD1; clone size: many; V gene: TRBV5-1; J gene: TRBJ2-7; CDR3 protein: CASSIDRGRKEQYF; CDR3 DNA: TGCGCCAGCAGCATAGACAGGGGGCGAAAAGAGCAGTACTTC
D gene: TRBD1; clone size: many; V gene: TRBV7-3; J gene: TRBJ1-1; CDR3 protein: CASSLGQGTEAFF; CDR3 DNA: TGTGCCAGCAGCCTGGGACAGGGAACTGAAGCTTTCTTT
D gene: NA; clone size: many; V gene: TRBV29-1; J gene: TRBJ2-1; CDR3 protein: CSVLTGGQFF; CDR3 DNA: TGCAGCGTTTTGACAGGAGGGCAGTTCTTC
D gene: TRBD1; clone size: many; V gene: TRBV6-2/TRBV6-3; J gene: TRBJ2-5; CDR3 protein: CASSPQRGGDQETQYF; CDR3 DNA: TGTGCCAGCAGTCCCCAGAGAGGGGGCGACCAAGAGACCCAGTACTTC
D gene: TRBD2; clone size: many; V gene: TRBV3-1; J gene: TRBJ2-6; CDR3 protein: CASSQLTSGSVGANVLTF; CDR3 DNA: TGTGCCAGCAGCCAACTCACTAGCGGGAGTGTGGGGGCCAACGTCCTGACTTTC
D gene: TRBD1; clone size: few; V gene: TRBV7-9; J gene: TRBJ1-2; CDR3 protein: CASSSHRERTGYYGYTF; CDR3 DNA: TGTGCCAGCAGCTCTCACCGAGAAAGGACAGGGTACTATGGCTACACCTTC
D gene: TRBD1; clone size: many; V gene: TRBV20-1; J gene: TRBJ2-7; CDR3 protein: CSARDTHRGSEQYF; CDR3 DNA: TGCAGTGCTAGAGATACCCACAGGGGGAGCGAGCAGTACTTC
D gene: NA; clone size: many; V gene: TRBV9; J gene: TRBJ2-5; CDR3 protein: CASSVAGARWSGNQETQYF; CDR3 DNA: TGTGCCAGCAGCGTAGCAGGGGCCCGGTGGAGCGGGAACCAAGAGACCCAGTACTTC
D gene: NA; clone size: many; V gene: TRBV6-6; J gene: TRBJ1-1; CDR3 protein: CASSYTGGTEAFF; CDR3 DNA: TGTGCCAGCAGTTATACCGGGGGGACTGAAGCTTTCTTT
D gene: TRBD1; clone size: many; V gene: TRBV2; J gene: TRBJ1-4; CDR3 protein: CASSVGQGREKLFF; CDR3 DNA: TGTGCCAGCAGTGTTGGACAGGGGCGTGAAAAACTGTTTTTT
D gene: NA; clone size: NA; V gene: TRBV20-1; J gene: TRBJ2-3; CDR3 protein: CSAPGSTTDTQYF; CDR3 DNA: TGCAGTGCTCCCGGGAGCACCACAGATACGCAGTATTTT
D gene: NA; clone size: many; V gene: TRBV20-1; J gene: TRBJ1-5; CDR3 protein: CSAKGSGGNQPQHF; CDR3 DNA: TGCAGTGCCAAAGGGTCGGGGGGCAATCAGCCCCAGCATTTT
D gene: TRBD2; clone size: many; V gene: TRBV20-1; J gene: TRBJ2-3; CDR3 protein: CSAFGTSGEGGADTQYF; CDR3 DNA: TGCAGTGCATTCGGGACTAGCGGAGAGGGAGGGGCGGATACGCAGTATTTT
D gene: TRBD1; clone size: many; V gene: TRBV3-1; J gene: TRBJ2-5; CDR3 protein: CASSQEDRGGETQYF; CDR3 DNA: TGTGCCAGCAGCCAAGAGGACAGGGGAGGTGAGACCCAGTACTTC
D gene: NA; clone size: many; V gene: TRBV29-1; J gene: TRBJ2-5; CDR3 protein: CSAQSLGGRETQYF; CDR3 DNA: TGCAGCGCCCAATCGCTGGGAGGACGGGAGACCCAGTACTTC
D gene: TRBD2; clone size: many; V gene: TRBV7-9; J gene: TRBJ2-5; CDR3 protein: CASKEAGKGETQYF; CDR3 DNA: TGTGCCAGCAAGGAAGCGGGAAAAGGAGAGACCCAGTACTTC
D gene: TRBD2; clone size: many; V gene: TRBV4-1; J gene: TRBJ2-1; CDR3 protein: CASSQGGSAGGSADEQFF; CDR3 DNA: TGTGCCAGCAGCCAAGGGGGTTCTGCGGGAGGGTCCGCCGATGAGCAGTTCTTC
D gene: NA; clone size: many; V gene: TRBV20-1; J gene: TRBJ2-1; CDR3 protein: CSARDLAVLTQFF; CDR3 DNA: TGCAGTGCTAGAGATTTAGCGGTGTTGACCCAGTTCTTC
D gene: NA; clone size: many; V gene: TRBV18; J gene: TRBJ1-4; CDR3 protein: CASSLPGEKLFF; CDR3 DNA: TGTGCCAGCTCGTTGCCCGGGGAAAAACTGTTTTTT
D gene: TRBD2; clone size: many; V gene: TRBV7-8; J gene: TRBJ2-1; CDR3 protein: CASSQPRTRYNEQFF; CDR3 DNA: TGTGCCAGCAGCCAGCCCAGGACTAGATACAATGAGCAGTTCTTC
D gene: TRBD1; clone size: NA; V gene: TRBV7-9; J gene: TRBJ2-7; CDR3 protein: CASSSSDRGIAYEQYF; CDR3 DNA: TGTGCCAGCAGCTCTTCAGACAGGGGAATTGCCTACGAGCAGTACTTC
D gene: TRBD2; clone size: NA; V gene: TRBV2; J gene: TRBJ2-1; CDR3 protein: CASSFGLAGDPGANEQFF; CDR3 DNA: TGTGCCAGCAGCTTCGGACTAGCGGGAGATCCTGGGGCCAATGAGCAGTTCTTC
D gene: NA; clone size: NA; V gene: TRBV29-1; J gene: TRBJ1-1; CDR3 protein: CSVVGTKAFF; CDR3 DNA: TGCAGCGTTGTCGGCACTAAAGCTTTCTTT
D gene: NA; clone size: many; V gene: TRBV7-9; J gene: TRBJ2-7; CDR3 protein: CASSSALRDEQYF; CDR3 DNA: TGTGCCAGCAGCTCGGCCCTCCGGGACGAGCAGTACTTC
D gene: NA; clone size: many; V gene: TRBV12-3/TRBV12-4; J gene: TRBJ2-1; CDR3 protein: CASSLVRGSEQFF; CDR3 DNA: TGTGCCAGCAGCCTCGTTCGGGGAAGCGAGCAGTTCTTC
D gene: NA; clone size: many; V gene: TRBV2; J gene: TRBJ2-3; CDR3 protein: CASTPWGDTQYF; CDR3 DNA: TGTGCCAGCACACCCTGGGGAGATACGCAGTATTTT
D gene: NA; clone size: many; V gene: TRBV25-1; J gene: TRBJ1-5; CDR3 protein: CASSESQGKANQPQHF; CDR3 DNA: TGTGCCAGCAGTGAATCCCAGGGGAAGGCCAATCAGCCCCAGCATTTT
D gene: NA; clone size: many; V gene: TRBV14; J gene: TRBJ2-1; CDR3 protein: CASSQVVGLNINEQFF; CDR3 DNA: TGTGCCAGCAGCCAAGTGGTGGGCCTAAATATAAATGAGCAGTTCTTC
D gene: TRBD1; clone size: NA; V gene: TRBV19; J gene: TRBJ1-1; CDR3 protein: CASSMPGQGAFF; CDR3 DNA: TGTGCCAGTAGTATGCCGGGACAGGGGGCTTTCTTT
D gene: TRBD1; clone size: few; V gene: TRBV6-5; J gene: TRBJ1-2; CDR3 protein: CASSYSPTDRDYGYTF; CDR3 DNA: TGTGCCAGCAGTTACTCCCCCACGGACAGGGACTATGGCTACACCTTC
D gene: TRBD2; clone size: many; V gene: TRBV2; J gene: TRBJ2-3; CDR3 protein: CASGGLASSDTQYF; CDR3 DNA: TGTGCCAGCGGGGGACTAGCGAGTTCAGATACGCAGTATTTT
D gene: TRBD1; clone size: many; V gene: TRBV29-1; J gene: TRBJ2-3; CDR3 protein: CSVEVRDRGTDTQYF; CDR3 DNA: TGCAGCGTTGAAGTCCGGGACAGGGGTACAGATACGCAGTATTTT
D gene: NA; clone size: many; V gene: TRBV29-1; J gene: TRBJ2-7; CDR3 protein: CSVEAPGTSEQYF; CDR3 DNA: TGCAGCGTTGAAGCTCCCGGGACCTCCGAGCAGTACTTC
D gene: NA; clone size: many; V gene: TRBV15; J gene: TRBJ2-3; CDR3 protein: CATTLGAGDTQYF; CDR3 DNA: TGTGCCACGACGTTGGGGGCGGGAGATACGCAGTATTTT
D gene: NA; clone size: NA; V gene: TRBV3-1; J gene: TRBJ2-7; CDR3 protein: CASSQEGGLGYEQYF; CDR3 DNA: TGTGCCAGCAGCCAAGAAGGCGGTTTGGGTTACGAGCAGTACTTC
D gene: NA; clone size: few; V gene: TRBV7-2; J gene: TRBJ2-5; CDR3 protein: CASGSTPQETQYF; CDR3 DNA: TGTGCCAGCGGCTCGACGCCTCAAGAGACCCAGTACTTC
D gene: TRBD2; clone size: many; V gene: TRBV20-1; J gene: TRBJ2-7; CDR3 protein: CSARTGGYEQYF; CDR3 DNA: TGCAGTGCCAGGACGGGGGGCTACGAGCAGTACTTC